This T cell receptor beta chain appears in the sequencing data of a study of CXCR3-negative and CXCR3-positive naive CD8 T cells. Overall study findings and caveats: PBMCs showed partially decreased CXCR3 expression after cryopreservation, and most assays used fresh PBMCs. High diversity, comparable across both naive subsets, contrasted with much lower diversity in memory CD8+ cells. CXCR3-positive naive cells carried more hydrophobic TRB CDR3s than CXCR3-negative ones.

As to this clonotype: As yet, its antigen is unknown.

Triplicate sorts of 300,000 cells per CD8+ subset. Phenotypically, naive CD8+ T cells corresponded to CD45RO-CCR7+CD27+CD95-. UMI-labeled 5' RACE yielded the TRB cDNA libraries. For each CDR3 protein, TCRdb gives one entry from its re-call of the 5' RACE reads, without DNA. The repertoire shows about 150,000 distinct CDR3 sequences; the top ten hold approximately 0.46%. CDR1 is SGHKS, CDR2 YYEKEE, per germline (reference sequence). The CDR3 is 15 amino acids. The chain recombines TRBV5-5 with TRBJ2-2; with no DNA, the TCRdb D assignment of TRBD1 cannot be verified. This clonotype originated in a human donor in good health. Some clones in this sample may be carry-over from other donors' samples. Sequences were obtained from naive CXCR3+ CD8+ T cells from blood. Subset indicated: CD45RO-CCR7+CD27+CD95- naive CD8+ T cells expressing CXCR3 (TNR3+). CDR3 sequence: CASSLVQGEFEELFF.